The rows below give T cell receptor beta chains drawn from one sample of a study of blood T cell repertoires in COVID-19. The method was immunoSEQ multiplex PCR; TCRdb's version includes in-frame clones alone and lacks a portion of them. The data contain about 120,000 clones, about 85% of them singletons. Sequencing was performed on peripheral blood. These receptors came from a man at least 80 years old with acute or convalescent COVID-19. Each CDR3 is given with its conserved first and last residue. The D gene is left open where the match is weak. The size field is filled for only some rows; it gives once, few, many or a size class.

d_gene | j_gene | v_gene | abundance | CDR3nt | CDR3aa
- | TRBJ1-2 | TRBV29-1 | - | TGCAGCGTTTCCTCGTGGAGTGGCAGTTACTACACCTTC | CSVSSWSGSYYTF
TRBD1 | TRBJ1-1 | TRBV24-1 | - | TGTGCCACCAGTGCCCCGGGCGGAGACAGGGTGGAAGCTTTCTTT | CATSAPGGDRVEAFF
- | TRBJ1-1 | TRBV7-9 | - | TGTGCCAGCAGCTTAGGGGTGGAGGGGCGCGGAGCTTTCTTT | CASSLGVEGRGAFF
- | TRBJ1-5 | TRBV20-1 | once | TGCAGTGCTAGTCGCGGGACGGGGTCGGAGCCCCAGCATTTT | CSASRGTGSEPQHF
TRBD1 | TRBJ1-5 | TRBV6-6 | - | TGTGCCAGCCGGAGGACAGGGGATAGCAATCAGCCCCAGCATTTT | CASRRTGDSNQPQHF
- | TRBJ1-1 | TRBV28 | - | TGTGCCAGCAGTTTACATAACAGGGTTGAAGAAGCTTTCTTT | CASSLHNRVEEAFF
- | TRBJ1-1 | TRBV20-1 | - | TGCAGTGCTAGAGCAGGGTTTACAGCTTTCTTT | CSARAGFTAFF
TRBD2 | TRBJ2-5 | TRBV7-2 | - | TGTGCCAGCAGCCTCGGGTCTAGCGGGGCCCGGGGGGAGACCCAGTACTTC | CASSLGSSGARGETQYF
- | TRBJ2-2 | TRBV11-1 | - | TGTGCCAGCAGCGTGGTACTGGACACCGGGGAGCTGTTTTTT | CASSVVLDTGELFF
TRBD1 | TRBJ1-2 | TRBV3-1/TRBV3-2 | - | TGTGCCAGCAGCCCCAGGGACAGTTCAAACTATGGCTACACCTTC | CASSPRDSSNYGYTF
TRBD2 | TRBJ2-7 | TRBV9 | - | TGTGCCAGCAGTCTAGCGGGAGGGAGCGAGCAGTACTTC | CASSLAGGSEQYF
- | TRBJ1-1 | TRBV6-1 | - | TGTGCCAGCAGTGAAGGAGAAGTCTACACTGAAGCTTTCTTT | CASSEGEVYTEAFF
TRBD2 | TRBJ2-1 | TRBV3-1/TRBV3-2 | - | TGTGCCAGCAGCCCCAGGTTAGCGGGGGGGGCAGGTGAGCAGTTCTTC | CASSPRLAGGAGEQFF
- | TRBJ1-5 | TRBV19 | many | TGTGCCAGTGGAAGACGGGGAACCGGGACAACCCAGCATTTT | CASGRRGTGTTQHF
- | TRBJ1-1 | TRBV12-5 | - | TGTGCTAGTGGTTTTGTACCCCAGAAGACTGAAGCTTTCTTT | CASGFVPQKTEAFF
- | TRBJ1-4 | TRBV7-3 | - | TGTGCCAGCAGCTTAACCGGGACACCTAATGAAAAACTGTTTTTT | CASSLTGTPNEKLFF
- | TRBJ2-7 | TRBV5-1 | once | TGCGCCAGCAGCCCTATACAGGGCATCGACGAGCAGTACTTC | CASSPIQGIDEQYF
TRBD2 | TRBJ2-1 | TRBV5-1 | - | TGCGCCAGCAGCTTGGCGGGGTTAGCGGGAGGTCGCAATGAGCAGTTCTTC | CASSLAGLAGGRNEQFF
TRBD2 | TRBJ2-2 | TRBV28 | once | TGTGCCAGCAGTTCCCTTACTAGCGGGAGGAACACCGGGGAGCTGTTTTTT | CASSSLTSGRNTGELFF
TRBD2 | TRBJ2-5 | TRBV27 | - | TGTGCCAGCAGTCCAATAGCGGGAGTCCTTCAAGAGACCCAGTACTTC | CASSPIAGVLQETQYF
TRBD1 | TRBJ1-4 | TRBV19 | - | TGTGCCAGTAGCCCGGACAGGTCGAATGAAAAACTGTTTTTT | CASSPDRSNEKLFF
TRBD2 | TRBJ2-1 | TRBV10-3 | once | TGTGCCATCAGTGTTAGCGGGAGGAACAATGAGCAGTTCTTC | CAISVSGRNNEQFF
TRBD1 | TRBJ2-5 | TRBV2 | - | TGTGCCAGCAGCCCAGATACAGGGGGAGAGACCCAGTACTTC | CASSPDTGGETQYF
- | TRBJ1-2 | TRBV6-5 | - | TGTGCCACTCAGCTCCAGGGCTATGGCTACACCTTC | CATQLQGYGYTF
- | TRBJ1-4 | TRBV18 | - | TGTGCCAGCTCACCAGGAGGGGATGAAAAACTGTTTTTT | CASSPGGDEKLFF
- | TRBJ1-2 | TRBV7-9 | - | TGTGCCAGCAGCTTGCGGGGGAGTGACAGCAACTATGGCTACACCTTC | CASSLRGSDSNYGYTF
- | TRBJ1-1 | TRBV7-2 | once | TGTGCCAGCAGCAACCGCGGGTCGACAACTGAAGCTTTCTTT | CASSNRGSTTEAFF
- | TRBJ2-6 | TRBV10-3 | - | TGTGCCATCAGTGTGACGGGGGAACCTGGGGCCAACGTCCTGACTTTC | CAISVTGEPGANVLTF